The rows below give T cell receptor beta chains drawn from one sample of a study of T-cell reconstitution after alpha-beta-depleted transplantation in children. TCRdb re-called the PCR reads with MiXCR, one entry per CDR3 protein. The table shows hundreds of thousands of distinct CDR3 sequences, with around 13% occurring only once. The sequencing here drew on PBMCs, taken before TCRalphabeta/CD19-depleted stem cell transplant. Receptor source: a girl under 10 years old with congenital amegakaryocytic thrombocytopenia, due to receive a stem cell transplant. CDR3s include the opening cysteine and the closing phenylalanine or tryptophan. Fields, in order: CDR3 DNA, CDR3 protein, clone size, J gene, D gene, V gene. D genes are given only for firm matches. Rows may omit the clone size; those that give it use once, few, many or a size class.

DNA: TGTGCCAGCAGCCTCGTTTGGGCCACTGAGCAGTTCTTC; CDR3: CASSLVWATEQFF; size: many; J: TRBJ2-1; D: -; V: TRBV12-3/TRBV12-4
DNA: TGTGCCAGCAGCTTAGTGGCGGGAGGGATCTACGAGCAGTACTTC; CDR3: CASSLVAGGIYEQYF; size: -; J: TRBJ2-7; D: TRBD2; V: TRBV11-2
DNA: TGCGCCAGCAGCCTCTCAGGGCATCGGCTAGGAGAAGAGACCCAGTACTTC; CDR3: CASSLSGHRLGEETQYF; size: -; J: TRBJ2-5; D: -; V: TRBV5-1
DNA: TGTGCCATCAGTGAGTCGATTACTCCCTACAATGAGCAGTTCTTC; CDR3: CAISESITPYNEQFF; size: -; J: TRBJ2-1; D: -; V: TRBV10-3
DNA: TGTGCCAGCAGTTTCTCCGGGACAGGACTCACCGGGGAGCTGTTTTTT; CDR3: CASSFSGTGLTGELFF; size: many; J: TRBJ2-2; D: TRBD1; V: TRBV12-3/TRBV12-4
DNA: TGTGCCAGCAGATTCCCTGGGGACGAGCAGTACTTC; CDR3: CASRFPGDEQYF; size: many; J: TRBJ2-7; D: -; V: TRBV12-3/TRBV12-4
DNA: TGCAGTGCCGTGGGTTCGGAAAATGAGCAGTTCTTC; CDR3: CSAVGSENEQFF; size: many; J: TRBJ2-1; D: -; V: TRBV20-1
DNA: TGCAGCGTTGCGCAGCTCCAAGAGACCCAGTACTTC; CDR3: CSVAQLQETQYF; size: many; J: TRBJ2-5; D: -; V: TRBV29-1
DNA: TGTGCCAGCAGGGCTCTCGCGGCAGGGACTAGCGAGCAGTACTTC; CDR3: CASRALAAGTSEQYF; size: many; J: TRBJ2-7; D: TRBD2; V: TRBV6-1
DNA: TGTGCCAGCAGTTTATGGCGGGACCGCATAGAGACCCAGTACTTC; CDR3: CASSLWRDRIETQYF; size: -; J: TRBJ2-5; D: -; V: TRBV27
DNA: TGTGCCAGCAGCTTTATGGCGGGAGTATCCAAAAACATTCAGTACTTC; CDR3: CASSFMAGVSKNIQYF; size: many; J: TRBJ2-4; D: TRBD2; V: TRBV7-9
DNA: TGTGCCATCAGTGAAGAGGGCACGGGAATCGAGCAGTACTTC; CDR3: CAISEEGTGIEQYF; size: few; J: TRBJ2-7; D: -; V: TRBV10-3
DNA: TGCAGTGCTAGGACTAGTGTTAAAACCTCTCAGTTCTTC; CDR3: CSARTSVKTSQFF; size: many; J: TRBJ2-1; D: -; V: TRBV20-1
DNA: TGTGCCAGCAGTTTCGAGGGACAGCCCCAGCATTTT; CDR3: CASSFEGQPQHF; size: -; J: TRBJ1-5; D: -; V: TRBV12-3/TRBV12-4
DNA: TGTGCCAGCACCCGACCCGGGACTAGCGGGAGTTATATTGAGCAGTTCTTC; CDR3: CASTRPGTSGSYIEQFF; size: few; J: TRBJ2-1; D: TRBD2; V: TRBV7-9
DNA: TGTGCCAGTAGTATTGCGACAGGCTGGGGGAATGAGCAGTTCTTC; CDR3: CASSIATGWGNEQFF; size: few; J: TRBJ2-1; D: -; V: TRBV19
DNA: TGCAGCGTTGTACCAGGGGGGGGGCGGGTGAACACTGAAGCTTTCTTT; CDR3: CSVVPGGGRVNTEAFF; size: many; J: TRBJ1-1; D: TRBD1; V: TRBV29-1
DNA: TGCAGTGCTAGAGATCACCGGGAGGGGCCCACAGATACGCAGTATTTT; CDR3: CSARDHREGPTDTQYF; size: many; J: TRBJ2-3; D: TRBD2; V: TRBV20-1
DNA: TGCAGTGCTCAAGCGGGCTCCTACAATGAGCAGTTCTTC; CDR3: CSAQAGSYNEQFF; size: many; J: TRBJ2-1; D: -; V: TRBV20-1
DNA: TGTGCCAGCAGCTTGGCCTTTGGGTTGGAGGGAGAGACCCAGTACTTC; CDR3: CASSLAFGLEGETQYF; size: few; J: TRBJ2-5; D: -; V: TRBV5-6
DNA: TGCGCCAGCAGCTTCTCCTGGGAGGGAACCGGGGAGCTGTTTTTT; CDR3: CASSFSWEGTGELFF; size: many; J: TRBJ2-2; D: TRBD2; V: TRBV5-1
DNA: TGTGCCAGCAGGCTAGCGCGCTCCTACGAGCAGTACTTC; CDR3: CASRLARSYEQYF; size: -; J: TRBJ2-7; D: -; V: TRBV27
DNA: TGTGCCAGCAGTTCGACAGCGAGCTCCTACGAGCAGTACTTC; CDR3: CASSSTASSYEQYF; size: many; J: TRBJ2-7; D: -; V: TRBV12-3/TRBV12-4
DNA: TGCAGTGCTACCGACGAGGGTGGCACAGATACGCAGTATTTT; CDR3: CSATDEGGTDTQYF; size: few; J: TRBJ2-3; D: -; V: TRBV20-1
DNA: TGTGCCAGCTCTCCCTGGGGAGCGGGACCCGAAAGCACAGATACGCAGTATTTT; CDR3: CASSPWGAGPESTDTQYF; size: -; J: TRBJ2-3; D: TRBD2; V: TRBV18
DNA: TGTGCCTGGAGCCACACAGATACGCAGTATTTT; CDR3: CAWSHTDTQYF; size: -; J: TRBJ2-3; D: -; V: TRBV30
DNA: TGCGCCAGCAGCCTGGGACTAAGGACTAGCGGGACCCTCTCCTACGAGCAGTACTTC; CDR3: CASSLGLRTSGTLSYEQYF; size: -; J: TRBJ2-7; D: TRBD2; V: TRBV5-1
DNA: TGTGCCAGCAGGAAGGGGACTAGTCCCGACAATGAGCAGTTCTTC; CDR3: CASRKGTSPDNEQFF; size: few; J: TRBJ2-1; D: TRBD2; V: TRBV2
DNA: TGCGCCAGCAGCGTTGAGGGTAACGAGCAGTACTTC; CDR3: CASSVEGNEQYF; size: many; J: TRBJ2-7; D: -; V: TRBV5-1
DNA: TGTGCCAGCTCACCCGTGGCCGGGACGGGCACTGAAGCTTTCTTT; CDR3: CASSPVAGTGTEAFF; size: few; J: TRBJ1-1; D: -; V: TRBV18
DNA: TGCGCCAGCAGCCAACCAACAGGGGGTGGTAATTCACCCCTCCACTTT; CDR3: CASSQPTGGGNSPLHF; size: many; J: TRBJ1-6; D: TRBD1; V: TRBV5-1
DNA: TGTGCCAGCATGAGGGGTGTTCGACCTAGCGGGAACACAGATACGCAGTATTTT; CDR3: CASMRGVRPSGNTDTQYF; size: -; J: TRBJ2-3; D: TRBD2; V: TRBV2
DNA: TGCGCCAGCAGCTTGAGGGGGATGGCTACTGAAGCTTTCTTT; CDR3: CASSLRGMATEAFF; size: many; J: TRBJ1-1; D: -; V: TRBV5-1
DNA: TGTGCCAGCGCCACCCTGCTGGGCGCGCTCCTCCACTTT; CDR3: CASATLLGALLHF; size: -; J: TRBJ1-6; D: -; V: TRBV27
DNA: TGTGCCAGCAGTTTGTCTCGGGTGGTTTGGACCCAGTACTTC; CDR3: CASSLSRVVWTQYF; size: few; J: TRBJ2-5; D: -; V: TRBV12-3/TRBV12-4
DNA: TGCGCCAGCAGCTCTGGGGGCCTAGCGGGAATCAATGAGCAGTTCTTC; CDR3: CASSSGGLAGINEQFF; size: -; J: TRBJ2-1; D: TRBD2; V: TRBV5-1
DNA: TGTGCCAGCAGACCCCTACAGGCGACAGCTAACTATGGCTACACCTTC; CDR3: CASRPLQATANYGYTF; size: -; J: TRBJ1-2; D: -; V: TRBV12-3/TRBV12-4
DNA: TGTGCCAGCAGCGCGAGGGACGCTAGCACAGATACGCAGTATTTT; CDR3: CASSARDASTDTQYF; size: few; J: TRBJ2-3; D: -; V: TRBV5-5
DNA: TGCAGTGCCGAACGCGGGGGGGTGGGTGAGCAGTACTTC; CDR3: CSAERGGVGEQYF; size: many; J: TRBJ2-7; D: TRBD2; V: TRBV20-1
DNA: TGTGCCAGCCAAGGGGACAGCAGCGCAGATACGCAGTATTTT; CDR3: CASQGDSSADTQYF; size: once; J: TRBJ2-3; D: TRBD1; V: TRBV14
DNA: TGCAGTGCTGTCCGGGACAGGGGTATGGGCGAGCAGTACTTC; CDR3: CSAVRDRGMGEQYF; size: many; J: TRBJ2-7; D: TRBD1; V: TRBV20-1
DNA: TGCGCCAGCAGCTTGGAGAGCGGAGATACGCAGTATTTT; CDR3: CASSLESGDTQYF; size: many; J: TRBJ2-3; D: -; V: TRBV5-1
DNA: TGCAGTGCTAGAGATCCCAACACCGGGGTGCTGTTTTTT; CDR3: CSARDPNTGVLFF; size: -; J: TRBJ2-2; D: -; V: TRBV20-1
DNA: TGTGCCAGCAGCCGGGCGGGTTCGGACGAGCAGTACTTC; CDR3: CASSRAGSDEQYF; size: -; J: TRBJ2-7; D: -; V: TRBV7-9
DNA: TGCAGTGGTAGGGCTCCGGGACTAGCGGGATCTGGGGCCAACGTCCTGACTTTC; CDR3: CSGRAPGLAGSGANVLTF; size: -; J: TRBJ2-6; D: TRBD2; V: TRBV20-1
DNA: TGCAGTGCTAGTCTTCCCCCCGGCGAGCAGTACTTC; CDR3: CSASLPPGEQYF; size: many; J: TRBJ2-7; D: -; V: TRBV20-1
DNA: TGCAGCTTCCTGATCTCTGGGGCCAACGTCCTGACTTTC; CDR3: CSFLISGANVLTF; size: once; J: TRBJ2-6; D: -; V: TRBV29-1
DNA: TGTGCCAGTTCCCGGGCTACCTCCTACGAGCAGTACTTC; CDR3: CASSRATSYEQYF; size: -; J: TRBJ2-7; D: -; V: TRBV19
DNA: TGTGCCAGCAGTTCCTTAGCGGGAGAGGACACCGGGGAGCTGTTTTTT; CDR3: CASSSLAGEDTGELFF; size: -; J: TRBJ2-2; D: TRBD2; V: TRBV12-3/TRBV12-4
DNA: TGTGCCAGCAGTCCCGGGACTAGCGGGAGCAAGACCCAGTACTTC; CDR3: CASSPGTSGSKTQYF; size: -; J: TRBJ2-5; D: TRBD2; V: TRBV12-3/TRBV12-4
DNA: TGTGCCAGCAGTTCCCGGGGGGGGTACACTGAGCAGTTCTTC; CDR3: CASSSRGGYTEQFF; size: -; J: TRBJ2-1; D: TRBD2; V: TRBV12-3/TRBV12-4
DNA: TGTGCCTGGAGTGGGGGCAGGGGCGAGAGCGAAGCTTTCTTT; CDR3: CAWSGGRGESEAFF; size: few; J: TRBJ1-1; D: -; V: TRBV30
DNA: TGCGCCAGCAGCTTGGCCTGGGGACTAGCCACCATGAACACCGGGGAGCTGTTTTTT; CDR3: CASSLAWGLATMNTGELFF; size: many; J: TRBJ2-2; D: TRBD2; V: TRBV5-1
DNA: TGTGCCAGCAGTGAGGTACCGGGCTGGGGCGGGGAGCTGTTTTTT; CDR3: CASSEVPGWGGELFF; size: -; J: TRBJ2-2; D: -; V: TRBV25-1
DNA: TGTGCCAGCGGTGTTAGAGGACAAGAGACCCAGTACTTC; CDR3: CASGVRGQETQYF; size: many; J: TRBJ2-5; D: -; V: TRBV28